This TCR beta chain was captured by sequencing in a study of T-cell memory formation after mild COVID-19. Constant-segment primers and 5'RACE yielded cDNA libraries for TCR alpha and TCR beta, each carrying sample barcodes and UMIs. TCRdb re-called the 5' RACE reads with MiXCR, one entry per CDR3 protein. The sample includes about half a million distinct CDR3 sequences, 15% to 20% of them seen just once. General observations from the study: The appearance of some responding clones in pre-infection memory suggested that cross-reactive memory joined. Clones that got smaller from day 15 to 85 had even CD4/CD8, while clones growing later tipped toward CD4+.

This clonotype has just a few counts. Its specificity is not known. The clonotype comes from an adult woman who had mild COVID-19 (a few samples of this study predate the infection). Cell type and time point are not known. Specimen: PBMCs or a T cell subset sorted from them (not recorded which).

CDR3 residues: CATSDPRTTSTDTQYF. CDR3 coding DNA: TGTGCCACCAGTGACCCCAGGACGACCAGCACAGATACGCAGTATTTT. V is TRBV24-1 and J is TRBJ2-3; D call uncertain. The germline V gene has CDR1 KGHDR and CDR2 SFDVKD. The germline V and J ends were trimmed by 4 bases and 0 bases, with 13 bases remaining between them. The CDR3 is 16 residues long.